Listed below are T cell receptor beta chains from one sample, sequenced in a study of T cells and Merkel cell carcinoma outcomes. Profiled with immunoSEQ multiplex PCR; TCRdb holds only in-frame clones, not every one. The sample records about 19,000 clones, almost 85% being singletons. Sequenced input: tumor tissue from Merkel cell carcinoma. These receptor sequences come from a human donor with Merkel cell carcinoma. CDR3s include the opening cysteine and the closing phenylalanine or tryptophan. D genes are given only for firm matches. Not all rows give a size; the values are once, few, many and, for expanded clones, a class.

D gene,V gene,clone size,J gene,CDR3 DNA,CDR3 protein
.,TRBV7-9,.,TRBJ1-5,TGTGCCAGCAGCTTAGGCGGAGCAGCAGGGGAGGATCAGCCCCAGCATTTT,CASSLGGAAGEDQPQHF
.,TRBV19,.,TRBJ1-4,TGTGCCAGTAGTCTAATGATTGGGAATGAAAAACTGTTTTTT,CASSLMIGNEKLFF
TRBD1,TRBV9,.,TRBJ1-4,TGTGCCAGCAGCGTAGGGGGACAGGGAGATGAAAAACTGTTTTTT,CASSVGGQGDEKLFF
TRBD1,TRBV28,.,TRBJ2-3,TGTGCCAGCAGTTCACCGGGACAGAGAAGAGATACGCAGTATTTT,CASSSPGQRRDTQYF
.,TRBV2,.,TRBJ2-1,TGTGCCAGCAGGCCCCTCGGGAGCTCCTACAATGAGCAGTTCTTC,CASRPLGSSYNEQFF
.,TRBV7-8,.,TRBJ2-5,TGTGCCAGCAGCACCGGACGGACCGCCTGGACCCAGTACTTC,CASSTGRTAWTQYF
.,TRBV6-5,.,TRBJ1-2,TGTGCCAGCAGTTACTCGGGAACGGGAGACTATGGCTACACCTTC,CASSYSGTGDYGYTF
.,TRBV28,few,TRBJ1-3,TGTGCCAGCAGCCCGAGCGGCGAGGGCTCGGGGGGAAACACCATATATTTT,CASSPSGEGSGGNTIYF
TRBD1,TRBV5-1,few,TRBJ1-1,TGCGCCAGCAGAGGGGGCCTGAACACTGAAGCTTTCTTT,CASRGGLNTEAFF
.,TRBV14,.,TRBJ2-7,TGTGCCAGCAGCCTCGACAGCTACTACGAGCAGTACTTC,CASSLDSYYEQYF
TRBD1,TRBV19,.,TRBJ1-2,TGTGCCAGTACCTCTAAACAGGGGATTTATGGCTACACCTTC,CASTSKQGIYGYTF
TRBD2,TRBV18,.,TRBJ2-7,TGTGCCAGCTCAGCCGGGACTAGCGGGAGCTACGAGCAGTACTTC,CASSAGTSGSYEQYF
TRBD1,TRBV5-6,.,TRBJ1-1,TGTGCCAGCAGCTCGTCAGACAGGGGGTACACTGAAGCTTTCTTT,CASSSSDRGYTEAFF
.,TRBV5-1,.,TRBJ1-1,TGCGCCAGCAGCTTGGCCCTGGGGCTGGTGACTGAAGCTTTCTTT,CASSLALGLVTEAFF
.,TRBV18,.,TRBJ1-1,TGTGCCAGCTCACCGCGGTTATTAGGACTAGGGTGGACTGAAGCTTTCTTT,CASSPRLLGLGWTEAFF
.,TRBV11-3,.,TRBJ1-4,TGTGCCAGCAGCCCGTGGGGAGTGGAAGAAAAACTGTTTTTT,CASSPWGVEEKLFF
TRBD2,TRBV9,.,TRBJ2-2,TGTGCCAGCAGCTGGAGCGGGGTAAACACCGGGGAGCTGTTTTTT,CASSWSGVNTGELFF
.,TRBV7-9,once,TRBJ1-2,TGTGCCAGCAGCTTAACGGGGGTAGGCTACACCTTC,CASSLTGVGYTF
.,TRBV28,.,TRBJ2-7,TGTGCCAGCAGTTTATTGGGGGATAGAAGCAGGCCCACCTACGAGCAGTACTTC,CASSLLGDRSRPTYEQYF
.,TRBV27,.,TRBJ1-4,TGTGCCAGCAGTTTAGGGGTGGATGGCGAATTGTTTTTT,CASSLGVDGELFF
.,TRBV5-1,.,TRBJ2-5,TGCGCCAGCAGCTTGGTGGGGGGAACTCTAGAGACCCAGTACTTC,CASSLVGGTLETQYF
.,TRBV28,.,TRBJ1-1,TGTGCCAGCAGTTTATGGCCGGGGAAGGCTGAAGCTTTCTTT,CASSLWPGKAEAFF
.,TRBV7-9,once,TRBJ2-6,TGTGCCAGCAGTACACAGGCTGGGGCCAACGTCCTGACTTTC,CASSTQAGANVLTF